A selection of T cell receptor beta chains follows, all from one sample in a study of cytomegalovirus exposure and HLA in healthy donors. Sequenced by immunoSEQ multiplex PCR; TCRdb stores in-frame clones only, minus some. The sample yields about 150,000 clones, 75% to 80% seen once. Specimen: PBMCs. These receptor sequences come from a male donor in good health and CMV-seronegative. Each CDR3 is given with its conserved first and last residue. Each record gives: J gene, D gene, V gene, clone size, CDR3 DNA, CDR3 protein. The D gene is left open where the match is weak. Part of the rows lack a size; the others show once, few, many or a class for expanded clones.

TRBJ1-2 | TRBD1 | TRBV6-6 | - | TGTGCCAGCAGTTACCGGACAGGGGTGGGTGGCTACACCTTC | CASSYRTGVGGYTF
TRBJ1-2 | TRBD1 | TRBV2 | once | TGTGCCAGCAGGGAGACAGGGAACTATGGCTACACCTTC | CASRETGNYGYTF
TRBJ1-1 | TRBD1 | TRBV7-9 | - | TGTTCCAGCAGCTTAGGGCGGGACAGCCTATACATGAACACTGAAGCTTTCTTT | CSSSLGRDSLYMNTEAFF
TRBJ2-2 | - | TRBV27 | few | TGTGCCAGCGTGGACAGGAACACCGGGGAGCTGTTTTTT | CASVDRNTGELFF
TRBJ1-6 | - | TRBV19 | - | TGTGCCAGTAGTATGGGGGCAAAGGGTAATTCACCCCTCCACTTT | CASSMGAKGNSPLHF
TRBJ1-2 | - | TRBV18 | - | TGTGCCAGCTCACAATCCAGGGCGGACTATGGCTACACCTTC | CASSQSRADYGYTF
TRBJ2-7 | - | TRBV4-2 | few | TGTGCCAGCAGCCAAGATTATCTCTCCTACGAGCAGTACTTC | CASSQDYLSYEQYF
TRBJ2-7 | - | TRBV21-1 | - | TGTGCCAGCAGCAAAACTCGGATCGACAGGAGGTGCCTTTACGAGCAGTACTTC | CASSKTRIDRRCLYEQYF
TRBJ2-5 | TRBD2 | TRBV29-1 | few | TGCAGCGTTGCCTTAATAGCGGGACAAGAGACCCAGTACTTC | CSVALIAGQETQYF
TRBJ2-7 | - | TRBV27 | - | TGTGCCAGCAGTTTTTCCAGCTCCTACGAGCAGTACTTC | CASSFSSSYEQYF
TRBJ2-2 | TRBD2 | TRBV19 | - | TGTGCCAGTAGTATAGTACTAGCGGGACCCGGGGAGCTGTTTTTT | CASSIVLAGPGELFF
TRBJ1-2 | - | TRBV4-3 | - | TGCGCCAGCAGCCAAGAATACGGGGGTTTGGACTATGGCTACACCTTC | CASSQEYGGLDYGYTF
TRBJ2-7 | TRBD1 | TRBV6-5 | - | TGTGCCAGCAGGGATACAGGGGGCTCCTACGAGCAGTACTTC | CASRDTGGSYEQYF
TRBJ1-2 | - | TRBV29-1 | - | TGCAGCGTTGAAGATCGGGGGGCCGGGTATGGCTACACCTTC | CSVEDRGAGYGYTF
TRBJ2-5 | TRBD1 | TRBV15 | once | TGTGCCACCAGCACCAGGGGGTTAACGGAGACCCAGTACTTC | CATSTRGLTETQYF
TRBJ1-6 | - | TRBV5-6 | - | TGTGCCAGCAGCTTGGACAGACGTAATTCACCCCTCCACTTT | CASSLDRRNSPLHF
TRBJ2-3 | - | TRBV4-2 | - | TGTGCCAGCAGCCAAGATCCGGGGGAAATATTCACAGATACGCAGTATTTT | CASSQDPGEIFTDTQYF
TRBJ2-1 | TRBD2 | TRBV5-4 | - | TGTGCCAGCAGCGGTGGCCCCCAGAGCGGGAGGGGCGATGAGCAGTTCTTC | CASSGGPQSGRGDEQFF
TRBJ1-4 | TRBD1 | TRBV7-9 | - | TGTGCCAGCAGCTTAGTGACAGGGGTCAGTGAAAAACTGTTTTTT | CASSLVTGVSEKLFF
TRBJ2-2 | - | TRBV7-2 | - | TGTGCCAGCAGCTTATATCCTGCAGGAACCGGGGAGCTGTTTTTT | CASSLYPAGTGELFF
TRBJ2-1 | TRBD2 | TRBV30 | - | TGTGCCTGGAGTGTTGGACTAGCGGGTCTCGATGAGCAGTTCTTC | CAWSVGLAGLDEQFF
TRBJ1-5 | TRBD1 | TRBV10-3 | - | TGTGCCGCCGCCGGACAGGGGGATCGGAATGGCAATCAGCCCCAGCATTTT | CAAAGQGDRNGNQPQHF
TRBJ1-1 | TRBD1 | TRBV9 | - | TGTACCAGCAGCGTAGGGGGCGGGGACACTGAAGCTTTCTTT | CTSSVGGGDTEAFF
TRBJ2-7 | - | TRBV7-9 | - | TGTTCCAGCAGCTTAACGCAGGCCAGGGGAACCTACGAGCAGTACTTC | CSSSLTQARGTYEQYF
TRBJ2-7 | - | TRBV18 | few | TGTGCCAGCTCACGGAAGGATCGGGAGGAGCAGTACTTC | CASSRKDREEQYF
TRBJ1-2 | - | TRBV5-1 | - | TGCGCCAGCAGCTTGCCCCGGGAACAGGGCAATTCTCCGTCTAACTATGGCTACACCTTC | CASSLPREQGNSPSNYGYTF
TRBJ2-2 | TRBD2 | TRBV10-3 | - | TGTGCCGCTCGGGGGGTCGACACCGGGGAGCTGTTTTTT | CAARGVDTGELFF
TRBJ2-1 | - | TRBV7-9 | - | TGTGCCAGCAGCTTAGAGGGGGACCCCTACAATGAGCAGTTCTTC | CASSLEGDPYNEQFF
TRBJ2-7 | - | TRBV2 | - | TGTGCCAGCAGTGAAGTTTCCGACAGGTCAACTCAGTACTTC | CASSEVSDRSTQYF
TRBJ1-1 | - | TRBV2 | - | TGTGCCAGCAGGACAGACCTGAACACTGAAGCTTTCTTT | CASRTDLNTEAFF
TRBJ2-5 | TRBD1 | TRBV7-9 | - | TGTTCCAGCAGCTTCGGGGGGACAGGGGTTTTGGAGACCCAGTACTTC | CSSSFGGTGVLETQYF
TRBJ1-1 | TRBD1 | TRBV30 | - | TGTGCCTGGAGTGTGGGGACAGGGGGCTTTGAAGCTTTCTTT | CAWSVGTGGFEAFF
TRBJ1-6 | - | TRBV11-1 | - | TGTGCCAGCAGCTTAATCGGGGGGCCGGATTCACCCCTCCACTTT | CASSLIGGPDSPLHF
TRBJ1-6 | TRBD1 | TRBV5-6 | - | TGTGCCAGCAGCTACGGACAGGGGGTTTCACCCCTCCACTTT | CASSYGQGVSPLHF
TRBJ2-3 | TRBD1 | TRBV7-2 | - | TGTGCCAGCAGCTTAGCGGGCCGGGACAGGGCGAGGTATTTT | CASSLAGRDRARYF
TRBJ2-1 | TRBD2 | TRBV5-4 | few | TGTGCCAGCGCGTTGTTTGAGCGGGAGCACAATGAGCAGTTCTTC | CASALFEREHNEQFF
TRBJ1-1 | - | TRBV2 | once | TGTGCCAGCAGTGCGGAGGAGGGAGCTTTCTTT | CASSAEEGAFF
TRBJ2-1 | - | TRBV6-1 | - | TGTGCCAGCAGACAGGACAATTACAATGAGCAGTTCTTC | CASRQDNYNEQFF
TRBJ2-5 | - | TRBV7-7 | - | TGTGCCAGCAGCGGCGGCCGGGGTTTCCAAGAGACCCAGTACTTC | CASSGGRGFQETQYF
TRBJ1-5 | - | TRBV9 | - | TGTGCCAGCAGCCAGCAGGGGACTAGCAATCAGCCCCAGCATTTT | CASSQQGTSNQPQHF
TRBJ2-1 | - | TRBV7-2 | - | TGTGCCAGCAGCTTAGCTCGGAGCTCCTACAATGAGCAGTTCTTC | CASSLARSSYNEQFF
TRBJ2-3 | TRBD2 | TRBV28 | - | TGTGCCAGCAGTTCGTTACTAGCGGGGGGCACAGATACGCAGTATTTT | CASSSLLAGGTDTQYF
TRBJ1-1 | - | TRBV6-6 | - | TGTGCCAGCAGTTACCCGGGTGTGAACACTGAAGCTTTCTTT | CASSYPGVNTEAFF
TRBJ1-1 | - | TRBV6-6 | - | TGTGCCAGCAGTCTCGTAGAGAGCACTGAAGCTTTCTTT | CASSLVESTEAFF
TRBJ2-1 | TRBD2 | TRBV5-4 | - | TGTGCCAGCAGCTTTAGCGGGGGGGCCTACAATGAGCAGTTCTTC | CASSFSGGAYNEQFF
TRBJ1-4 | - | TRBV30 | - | TGTGCCTGGAGTGTAGAGGGGGGGGAGAAGGCAAAACTGTTTTTT | CAWSVEGGEKAKLFF
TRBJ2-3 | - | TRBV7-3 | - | TGTGCCAGCAGCTTGTCCCCCGTTCGTACAGATACGCAGTATTTT | CASSLSPVRTDTQYF
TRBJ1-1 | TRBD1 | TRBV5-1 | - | TGCGCCAGCAGCTCAGTCCCGGGACAGGGAAGGGAGACTGAAGCTTTCTTT | CASSSVPGQGRETEAFF